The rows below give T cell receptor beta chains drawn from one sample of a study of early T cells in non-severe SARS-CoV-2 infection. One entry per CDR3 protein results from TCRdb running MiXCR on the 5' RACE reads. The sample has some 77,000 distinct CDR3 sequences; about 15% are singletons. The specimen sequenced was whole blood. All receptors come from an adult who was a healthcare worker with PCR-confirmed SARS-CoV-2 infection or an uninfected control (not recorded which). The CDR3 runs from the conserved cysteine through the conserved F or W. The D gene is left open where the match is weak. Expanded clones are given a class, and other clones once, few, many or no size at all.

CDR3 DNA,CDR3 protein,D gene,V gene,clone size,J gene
TGCAGTGCTAGAGCGTCAGATAACTATGGCTACACCTTC,CSARASDNYGYTF,-,TRBV20-1,few,TRBJ1-2
TGTGCCAGCAGCTCCACAACCCCTGGCTACAATGAGCAGTTCTTC,CASSSTTPGYNEQFF,-,TRBV5-6,-,TRBJ2-1
TGTGCCAGCAGTGAACTAGCGGGGAGCTCCTACAATGAGCAGTTCTTC,CASSELAGSSYNEQFF,TRBD2,TRBV6-1,many,TRBJ2-1
TGTGCCAGCAGTCTGCCTCTAAACTATGGCTACACCTTC,CASSLPLNYGYTF,-,TRBV12-3/TRBV12-4,few,TRBJ1-2
TGTGCCAGCAGCACCCGACAGGGGGGCTACACCTTC,CASSTRQGGYTF,TRBD1,TRBV9,-,TRBJ1-2
TGTGCCAGCAGCTTAGTTTCGGATACGCAGTATTTT,CASSLVSDTQYF,-,TRBV11-2,many,TRBJ2-3
TGTGCCAGCAGCTATGCCGCGATACTAGCGGGAGTTGATGTGAGAAAGACCCAGTACTTC,CASSYAAILAGVDVRKTQYF,TRBD2,TRBV4-2,few,TRBJ2-5
TGTGCCAGCATCCAAGGACAGGTTAACTATGGCTACACCTTC,CASIQGQVNYGYTF,TRBD1,TRBV28,-,TRBJ1-2
TGTGCCAGCAGCCCCAGGACTAGCGGGAGGAACGAGCAGTACTTC,CASSPRTSGRNEQYF,TRBD2,TRBV3-1,-,TRBJ2-7
TGTGCCAGCAGTAGGGACAGTCCTAACTATGGCTACACCTTC,CASSRDSPNYGYTF,TRBD1,TRBV6-6,many,TRBJ1-2
TGTGCCAGCAGCACATCCGGGACTTACAATGAGCAGTTCTTC,CASSTSGTYNEQFF,-,TRBV7-2,-,TRBJ2-1
TGCGCCAGCAGCCATTCCGGACAGGGAGAGATGCGGACCGGGGAGCTGTTTTTT,CASSHSGQGEMRTGELFF,TRBD1,TRBV4-1,few,TRBJ2-2
TGTGCCACCAGTGAGGGTGTTAGGACAGATACGCAGTATTTT,CATSEGVRTDTQYF,-,TRBV24-1,few,TRBJ2-3
TGTGCCAGCAGCCCGACCTTCGGGGGTATCCAAGAGACCCAGTACTTC,CASSPTFGGIQETQYF,-,TRBV11-1,-,TRBJ2-5
TGCGCCAGCAGTCATCTAGCGGGGGGGACGATGGGGACCCAGTACTTC,CASSHLAGGTMGTQYF,TRBD2,TRBV10-2,-,TRBJ2-5
TGCAGTGCTAGCCGTACCGTCACAGATACGCAGTATTTT,CSASRTVTDTQYF,-,TRBV20-1,-,TRBJ2-3
TGTGCCAGCAGCCTTGTACAGGGGGCCCGGGAGCAGTTCTTC,CASSLVQGAREQFF,TRBD1,TRBV28,-,TRBJ2-1
TGCAGCGTCGGTCCGGGGGGCGGGGAGCTGTTTTTT,CSVGPGGGELFF,TRBD2,TRBV29-1,-,TRBJ2-2
TGTGCAAGTCGCTTCTTGGGCCCCATGGATGAAAAACTGTTTTTT,CASRFLGPMDEKLFF,-,TRBV12-2,many,TRBJ1-4
TGTGCCAGCAGCGAGGGACTACACTACGAGCAGTACTTC,CASSEGLHYEQYF,TRBD2,TRBV9,-,TRBJ2-7
TGTGCCAGCTCAGCACGCGGGACAGGGGCACTAGCTCACTCTGGGGCCAACGTCCTGACTTTC,CASSARGTGALAHSGANVLTF,TRBD1,TRBV18,few,TRBJ2-6
TGTGCCAGTAGTCTGGGACTAGCGGGAGCCCCAGATACGCAGTATTTT,CASSLGLAGAPDTQYF,TRBD2,TRBV19,few,TRBJ2-3
TGTGCCAGCAGCGCCCAGGGAGGTACAGATACGCAGTATTTT,CASSAQGGTDTQYF,-,TRBV9,-,TRBJ2-3
TGTGCCAGCAGCTTAGTAGCGGGAGGTTTACGGGGGCTTTCCTACGAGCAGTACTTC,CASSLVAGGLRGLSYEQYF,TRBD2,TRBV7-9,few,TRBJ2-7
TGTGCCAGCAGCTTAGTCGCTAGCGGGAGGCGGGAGACCCAGTACTTC,CASSLVASGRRETQYF,TRBD2,TRBV7-6,few,TRBJ2-5
TGTGCCAGCAGTCTCGTATCGGACAGTAATGAAAAACTGTTTTTT,CASSLVSDSNEKLFF,-,TRBV5-5,-,TRBJ1-4
TGTGCCAGAAGCTTGTGGATATACGTGGGCGTTTCTGAAGCTTTCTTT,CARSLWIYVGVSEAFF,-,TRBV5-3,-,TRBJ1-1
TGTGCCAGCAGTTACTCCGGGGAGGGCACCTACGAGCAGTACTTC,CASSYSGEGTYEQYF,TRBD2,TRBV6-5,many,TRBJ2-7
TGTGCCAGCAGTTACGAGACAACGACTGAAGCTTTCTTT,CASSYETTTEAFF,-,TRBV6-5,-,TRBJ1-1
TGTGCCAGCAGTTTGCCTCAACTGGGACTAGCGGGCGCAAGCAACTCCTACAATGAGCAGTTCTTC,CASSLPQLGLAGASNSYNEQFF,TRBD2,TRBV28,-,TRBJ2-1
TGTGCCTGGAGTGGAGGAGGCTACGAGCAGTACTTC,CAWSGGGYEQYF,-,TRBV30,few,TRBJ2-7
TGTGCCAGCAGCTTAAATGGGAGGCCCCCAGAGACCCAGTACTTC,CASSLNGRPPETQYF,-,TRBV11-2,few,TRBJ2-5
TGCAGCGTTGATCACAGCATGAACACTGAAGCTTTCTTT,CSVDHSMNTEAFF,-,TRBV29-1,-,TRBJ1-1
TGCAGCGTCCGGGACTTCTACGAGCAGTACTTC,CSVRDFYEQYF,-,TRBV29-1,few,TRBJ2-7
TGTGCCAGCAGCTTATGGGTTTACAATGAGCAGTTCTTC,CASSLWVYNEQFF,-,TRBV7-9,-,TRBJ2-1
TGTGCCAGCAGTGCGTGGAGGGCGGAAGCTTTCTTT,CASSAWRAEAFF,-,TRBV6-1,-,TRBJ1-1
TGCAGTGCTAGAGATAACAGGGCAAAGAATTCACCCCTCCACTTT,CSARDNRAKNSPLHF,-,TRBV20-1,-,TRBJ1-6
TGTGCCAGCAGTGAAGCGCATGGTAGCAATCAGCCCCAGCATTTT,CASSEAHGSNQPQHF,-,TRBV2,-,TRBJ1-5
TGTGCCAGCAGCCCGACAGGGGGATCACCCCTCCACTTT,CASSPTGGSPLHF,TRBD1,TRBV28,-,TRBJ1-6